The 16 T cell receptor beta chains presented below share a single source sample, sequenced in a study of OX40 agonist ivuxolimab in advanced cancers. Sequencing used immunoSEQ multiplex PCR; TCRdb keeps in-frame clones, though not all of them. This table holds 20,000 or so clones, 60% to 85% found once. Source: CD4+ or CD8+ T cells sorted from blood, taken in a trial of the OX40 agonist ivuxolimab. All receptors come from an adult with an advanced solid tumor such as melanoma, head and neck, liver or kidney cancer.

This rearrangement joins TRBV4-1 to TRBJ2-7, with a weak D call TRBD2 (7 bases). V lost 8 bases and J 7 bases, leaving 15 bases between the germline ends. This CDR3 comprises 12 residues. The V gene's germline CDR1 is MGHRA and CDR2 YSYEKL. The CDR3 spells CASGEAGAEQYF. CDR3 nucleotide sequence: TGCGCCAGCGGGGAGGCGGGGGCAGAGCAGTACTTC.

This clone was counted a few times. The chain links TRBV9 to TRBJ1-5; D might be TRBD1 (5 bases). This CDR3 is built from 13 residues. Trimming pared 3 bases from V and 7 bases from J, leaving 11 bases between. Germline values: CDR1 SGDLS, CDR2 YYNGEE. The CDR3 sequence: CASSGEWGQPQHF. The CDR3 DNA is TGTGCCAGCAGCGGCGAATGGGGCCAGCCCCAGCATTTT.

The chain links TRBV11-2 to TRBJ2-7; D could derive from TRBD1 or TRBD2 (5 bases each). CDR1 SGHAT and CDR2 FQNNGV come from the germline V gene. The CDR3 is 17 residues long. Deletions cut 5 bases from V and 1 base from J, with 21 bases between. CDR3 in amino acids: CASSPHSGDDPSYEQYF. In nucleotides, the CDR3 is TGTGCCAGCAGCCCCCATTCCGGGGACGATCCATCCTACGAGCAGTACTTC.

J is TRBJ1-1 and V is TRBV30; TRBD1 might be the D (5 bases). Germline V gene data show CDR1 as GTSNPN and CDR2 as SVGIG (reference sequence). Trimming took off 5 bases at V and 2 bases at J, with 12 bases between the two ends. The CDR3 runs 13 residues. CDR3 loop: CAWERGSNTEAFF. The DNA of the CDR3 is TGTGCCTGGGAACGGGGCAGCAACACTGAAGCTTTCTTT.

V gene TRBV6-6 combines with J gene TRBJ1-3, with no clear D. V was trimmed by 0 bases and J by 4 bases, leaving 13 bases between them. Germline-derived CDR1 and CDR2 are MNHNY and SVGAGI (reference sequence). This CDR3 region has 16 residues. CDR3 coding DNA: TGTGCCAGCAGTTACTCTTGGACTGCGTCCGGAAACACCATATATTTT. Residues: CASSYSWTASGNTIYF.

J is TRBJ1-2 and V is TRBV5-5, with D unresolved. From germline, CDR1 is SGHKS and CDR2 YYEKEE (reference sequence). CDR3 length: 16 amino acids. The V end was cut by 2 bases, the J end by 0 bases, with 14 bases between. CDR3 DNA sequence: TGTGCCAGCAGCTTCGAATCTCCAATTCCTAACTATGGCTACACCTTC. It encodes CASSFESPIPNYGYTF.

The chain joins TRBV10-3 to TRBJ1-1; D call uncertain. The CDR3 has 14 amino acids. Trimming cost V 0 bases and J 2 bases, with 7 bases left between them. Looked up from germline, CDR1 is ENHRY and CDR2 is SYGVKD. The CDR3 region is CAISESVGNTEAFF. Here the CDR3 DNA reads TGTGCCATCAGTGAGTCAGTGGGTAACACTGAAGCTTTCTTT.

The chain has TRBV6-5 and TRBJ2-7; 9 bases align to TRBD1. The V segment lost 3 bases and the J segment 6 bases; nucleotides outside the gene matches: 3. The V gene's germline CDR1 is MNHEY and CDR2 SVGAGI. The CDR3 runs 13 residues. The CDR3 loop is CASSYTGGGEQYF. CDR3 bases: TGTGCCAGCAGTTATACAGGGGGCGGCGAGCAGTACTTC.

The chain combines TRBV27 with TRBJ2-7, with 8 bases fitting TRBD1. V lost 4 bases to trimming and J lost 6 bases; unmatched junction nucleotides: 8. The germline V gene has CDR1 MNHEY and CDR2 SMNVEV (reference sequence). The CDR3 sequence is 14 residues long. The CDR3 DNA sequence: TGTGCCAGCAGTTACCTCGGACAGGGAAGCGAGCAGTACTTC. It yields the protein CASSYLGQGSEQYF.

The V gene is TRBV27, the J gene TRBJ1-5; D not certain. Trimming took 5 bases from V and 5 from J, leaving 7 bases between them. The CDR3 is 12 residues long. CDR1 MNHEY and CDR2 SMNVEV come from the germline V gene (reference sequence). CDR3 region: CASSPPDQPQHF. As DNA, the CDR3 is TGTGCCAGCAGTCCGCCAGATCAGCCCCAGCATTTT.

The count of this clone is one. The chain couples TRBV25-1 to TRBJ1-2; 7 positions agree with TRBD1. The CDR3 has 15 residues. Per the germline V gene, CDR1 is MGHDK and CDR2 is SYGVNS. V was pared by 3 bases and J by 7 bases, with 11 bases of the junction left unmatched. The CDR3 DNA is TGTGCCAGCAGTGATCAGACAGGGCGAGTCAGTGGCTACACCTTC. Amino acid sequence: CASSDQTGRVSGYTF.

The chain uses TRBV11-3 and TRBJ2-7; D is undetermined. CDR1 is SGHNT, CDR2 YENEEA, per germline. The CDR3 covers 12 residues. The ends were cut back, 4 bases at V and 3 bases at J, with 7 bases in the middle. CDR3 in DNA: TGTGCCAGCAGCTCCATGAGCTACGAGCAGTACTTC. Translation gives CASSSMSYEQYF.

The CDR3 nucleotides read TGTGCCAGCAGCTCCGGGAACGTTGGCCCGCACACCGGGGAGCTGTTTTTT. Translating it yields CASSSGNVGPHTGELFF. The rearrangement uses TRBV7-2 and TRBJ2-2; TRBD2 might be the D (5 bases). The CDR3 spans 17 residues. V was shortened by 4 bases and J by 3 bases, with 18 bases between the two germline ends. From germline, CDR1 is SGHTA and CDR2 FQGNSA.

The chain has TRBV6-5 and TRBJ1-1; no definite D call. This CDR3 has 13 amino acids. Per the germline V gene, CDR1 is MNHEY and CDR2 is SVGAGI. The V end lost 6 bases, the J end lost 4 bases, and 12 bases lay between the germline ends. In nucleotides, the CDR3 is TGTGCCAGCAGCCCCACCGTGGGCACTGAAGCTTTCTTT. Protein sequence: CASSPTVGTEAFF.

This chain links TRBV7-9 with TRBJ2-5, with TRBD1 as a possible D gene (5 bases). The J call may be in error: the DNA end matches TRBJ2-7 better. Germline CDR1 and CDR2: SEHNR and FQNEAQ (reference sequence). The CDR3 totals 12 residues. The CDR3 loop reads CASRYGQNEQYF. In DNA form, the CDR3 reads TGTGCCAGCAGGTACGGACAAAACGAGCAGTACTTC.

In DNA form, the CDR3 reads TGCGCCAGCAGCCATTTCCTGGCAGGGGGCAATCAGCCCCAGCATTTT. Its protein product is CASSHFLAGGNQPQHF. The rearrangement links TRBV4-1 to TRBJ1-5; maybe TRBD1 (6 bases). This CDR3 contains 16 residues. V was trimmed by 3 bases and J by 2 bases, leaving 14 bases between them. CDR1 and CDR2 from the germline V gene are MGHRA and YSYEKL.